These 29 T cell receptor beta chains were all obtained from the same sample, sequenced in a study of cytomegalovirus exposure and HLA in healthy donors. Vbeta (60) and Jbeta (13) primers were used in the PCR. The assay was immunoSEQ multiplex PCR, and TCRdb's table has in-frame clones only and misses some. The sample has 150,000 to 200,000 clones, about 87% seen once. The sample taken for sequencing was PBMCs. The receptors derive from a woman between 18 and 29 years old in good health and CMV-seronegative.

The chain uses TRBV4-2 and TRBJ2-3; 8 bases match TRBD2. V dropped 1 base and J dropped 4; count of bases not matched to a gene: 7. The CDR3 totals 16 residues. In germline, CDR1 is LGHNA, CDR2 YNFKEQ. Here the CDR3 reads CASSQVPGGPADTQYF. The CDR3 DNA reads TGTGCCAGCAGCCAAGTTCCGGGGGGGCCGGCAGATACGCAGTATTTT.

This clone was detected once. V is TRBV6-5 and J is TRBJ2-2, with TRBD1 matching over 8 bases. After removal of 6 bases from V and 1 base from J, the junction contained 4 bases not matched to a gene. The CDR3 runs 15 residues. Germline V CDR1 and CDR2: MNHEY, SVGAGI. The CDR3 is CASRRTGLNTGELFF. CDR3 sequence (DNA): TGTGCCAGCAGACGGACAGGGTTGAACACCGGGGAGCTGTTTTTT.

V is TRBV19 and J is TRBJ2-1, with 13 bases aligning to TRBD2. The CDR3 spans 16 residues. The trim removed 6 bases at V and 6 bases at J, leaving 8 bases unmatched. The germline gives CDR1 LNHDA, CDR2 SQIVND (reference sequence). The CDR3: CASRGLAGYPTNEQFF. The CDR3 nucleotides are TGTGCCAGTAGGGGACTAGCGGGGTACCCTACCAATGAGCAGTTCTTC.

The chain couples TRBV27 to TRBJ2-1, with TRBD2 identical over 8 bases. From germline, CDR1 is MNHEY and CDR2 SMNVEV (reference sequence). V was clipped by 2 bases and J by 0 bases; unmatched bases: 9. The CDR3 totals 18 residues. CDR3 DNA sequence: TGTGCCAGCAGTTTAAAGCTAGCGGGCTACTCCTCCTACAATGAGCAGTTCTTC. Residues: CASSLKLAGYSSYNEQFF.

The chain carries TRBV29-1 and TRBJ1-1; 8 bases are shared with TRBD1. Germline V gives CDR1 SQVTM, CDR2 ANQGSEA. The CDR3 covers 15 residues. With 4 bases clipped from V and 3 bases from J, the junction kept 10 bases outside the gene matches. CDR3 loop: CSVAGQVGGYTEAFF. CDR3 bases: TGCAGCGTTGCGGGACAGGTGGGGGGATACACTGAAGCTTTCTTT.

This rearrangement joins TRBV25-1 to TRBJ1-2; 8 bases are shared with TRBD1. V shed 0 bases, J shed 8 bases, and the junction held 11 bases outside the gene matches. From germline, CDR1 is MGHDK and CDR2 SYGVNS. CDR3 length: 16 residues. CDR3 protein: CASSEYMSGQVRGYTF. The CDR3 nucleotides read TGTGCCAGCAGTGAATATATGTCGGGACAGGTGCGGGGCTACACCTTC.

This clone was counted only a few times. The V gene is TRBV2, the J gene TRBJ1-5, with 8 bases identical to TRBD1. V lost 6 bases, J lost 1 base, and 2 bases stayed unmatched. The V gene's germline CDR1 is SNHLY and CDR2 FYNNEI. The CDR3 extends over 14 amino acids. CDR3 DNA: TGTGCCAGCAGAACAGGGGGGAGCAATCAGCCCCAGCATTTT. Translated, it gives CASRTGGSNQPQHF.

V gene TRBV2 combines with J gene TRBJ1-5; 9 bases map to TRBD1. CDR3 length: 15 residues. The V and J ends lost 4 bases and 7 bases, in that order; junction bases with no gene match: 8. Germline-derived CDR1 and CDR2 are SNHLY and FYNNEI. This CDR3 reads CASSGGTGLGQPQHF. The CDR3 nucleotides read TGTGCCAGCAGTGGAGGGACAGGGCTCGGGCAGCCCCAGCATTTT.

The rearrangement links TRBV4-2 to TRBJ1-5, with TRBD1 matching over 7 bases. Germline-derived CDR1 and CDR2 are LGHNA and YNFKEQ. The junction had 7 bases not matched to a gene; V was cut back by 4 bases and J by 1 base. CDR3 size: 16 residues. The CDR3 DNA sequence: TGTGCCAGCAGCCTCCTAGGGACAGAAAGCAATCAGCCCCAGCATTTT. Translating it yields CASSLLGTESNQPQHF.

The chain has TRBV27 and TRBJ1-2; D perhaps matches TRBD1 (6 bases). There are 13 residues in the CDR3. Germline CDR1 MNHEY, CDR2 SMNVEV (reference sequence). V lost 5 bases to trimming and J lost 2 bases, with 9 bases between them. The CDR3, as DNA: TGTGCCAGCAGTAGAGGGGGAAACTATGGCTACACCTTC. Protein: CASSRGGNYGYTF.

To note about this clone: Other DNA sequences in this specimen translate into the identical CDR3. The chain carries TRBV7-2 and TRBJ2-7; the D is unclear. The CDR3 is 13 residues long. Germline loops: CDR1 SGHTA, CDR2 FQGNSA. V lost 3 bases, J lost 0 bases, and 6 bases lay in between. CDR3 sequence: CASSLSRSYEQYF. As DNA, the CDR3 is TGTGCCAGCAGCTTGAGCCGCTCCTACGAGCAGTACTTC.

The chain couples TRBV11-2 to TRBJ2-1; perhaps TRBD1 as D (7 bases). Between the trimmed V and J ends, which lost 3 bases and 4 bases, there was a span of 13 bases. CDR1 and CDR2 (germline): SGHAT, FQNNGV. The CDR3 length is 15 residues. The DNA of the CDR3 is TGTGCCAGCAGCTTCGGAGGGGGCACGTACAATGAGCAGTTCTTC. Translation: CASSFGGGTYNEQFF. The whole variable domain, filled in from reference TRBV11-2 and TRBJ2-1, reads EAGVAQSPRYKIIEKRQSVAFWCNPISGHATLYWYQQILGQGPKLLIQFQNNGVVDDSQLPKDRFSAERLKGVDSTLKIQPAKLEDSAVYLCASSFGGGTYNEQFFGPGTRLTVL.

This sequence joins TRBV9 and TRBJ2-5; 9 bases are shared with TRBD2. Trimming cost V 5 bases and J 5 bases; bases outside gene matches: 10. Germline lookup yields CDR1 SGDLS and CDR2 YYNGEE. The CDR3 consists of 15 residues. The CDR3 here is CASSLAGGLVETQYF. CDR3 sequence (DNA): TGTGCCAGCAGTCTGGCGGGAGGGCTTGTGGAGACCCAGTACTTC. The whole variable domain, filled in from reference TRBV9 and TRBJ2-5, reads DSGVTQTPKHLITATGQRVTLRCSPRSGDLSVYWYQQSLDQGLQFLIQYYNGEERAKGNILERFSAQQFPDLHSELNLSSLELGDSALYFCASSLAGGLVETQYFGPGTRLLVL.

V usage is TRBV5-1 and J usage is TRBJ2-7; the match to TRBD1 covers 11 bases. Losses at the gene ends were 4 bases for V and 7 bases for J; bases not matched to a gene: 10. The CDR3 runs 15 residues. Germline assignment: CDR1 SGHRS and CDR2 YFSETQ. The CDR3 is CASSQTGTGGLEQYF. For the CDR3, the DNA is TGCGCCAGCAGCCAAACCGGGACAGGGGGGTTGGAGCAGTACTTC.

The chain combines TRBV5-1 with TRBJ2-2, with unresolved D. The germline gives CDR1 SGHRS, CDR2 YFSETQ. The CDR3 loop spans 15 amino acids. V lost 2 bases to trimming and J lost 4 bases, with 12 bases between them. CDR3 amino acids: CASSFDTKPTGELFF. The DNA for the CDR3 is TGCGCCAGCAGCTTTGACACAAAACCCACCGGGGAGCTGTTTTTT. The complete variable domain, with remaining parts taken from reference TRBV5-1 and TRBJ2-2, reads KAGVTQTPRYLIKTRGQQVTLSCSPISGHRSVSWYQQTPGQGLQFLFEYFSETQRNKGNFPGRFSGRQFSNSRSEMNVSTLELGDSALYLCASSFDTKPTGELFFGEGSRLTVL.

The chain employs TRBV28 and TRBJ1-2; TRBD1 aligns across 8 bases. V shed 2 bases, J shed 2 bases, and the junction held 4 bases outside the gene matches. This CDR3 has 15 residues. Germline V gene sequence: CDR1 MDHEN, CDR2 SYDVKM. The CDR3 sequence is CASSLIGQGNYGYTF. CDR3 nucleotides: TGTGCCAGCAGTTTAATAGGACAGGGCAACTATGGCTACACCTTC.

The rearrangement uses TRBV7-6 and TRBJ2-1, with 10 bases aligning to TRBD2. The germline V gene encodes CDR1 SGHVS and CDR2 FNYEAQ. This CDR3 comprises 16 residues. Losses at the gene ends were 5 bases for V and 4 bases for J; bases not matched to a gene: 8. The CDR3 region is CASSLIAGGTYNEQFF. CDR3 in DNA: TGTGCCAGCAGCCTTATAGCGGGGGGTACTTACAATGAGCAGTTCTTC.

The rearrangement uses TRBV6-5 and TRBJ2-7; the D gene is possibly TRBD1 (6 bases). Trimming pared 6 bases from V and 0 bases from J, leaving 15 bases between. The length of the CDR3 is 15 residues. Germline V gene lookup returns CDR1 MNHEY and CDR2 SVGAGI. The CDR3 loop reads CASSPRQASSYEQYF. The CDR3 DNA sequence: TGTGCCAGCAGCCCTAGACAGGCGAGCTCCTACGAGCAGTACTTC.

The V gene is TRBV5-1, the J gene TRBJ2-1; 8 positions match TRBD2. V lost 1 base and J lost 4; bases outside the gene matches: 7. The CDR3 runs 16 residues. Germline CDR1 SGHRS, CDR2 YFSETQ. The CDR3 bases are TGCGCCAGCAGCTTGATAGAAATAGCGGGATACAATGAGCAGTTCTTC. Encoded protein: CASSLIEIAGYNEQFF.

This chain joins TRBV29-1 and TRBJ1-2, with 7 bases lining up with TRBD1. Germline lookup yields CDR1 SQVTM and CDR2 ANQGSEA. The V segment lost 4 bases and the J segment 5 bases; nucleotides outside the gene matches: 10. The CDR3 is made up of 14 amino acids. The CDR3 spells CSVGEGGAGYGYTF. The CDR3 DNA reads TGCAGCGTTGGGGAAGGGGGCGCGGGGTATGGCTACACCTTC.

CDR3 region: CATSRNSNTEAFF. The DNA of the CDR3 is TGTGCCACCAGCAGAAACTCGAACACTGAAGCTTTCTTT. This sequence joins TRBV15 and TRBJ1-1; D is uncertain. Trimming took off 2 bases at V and 1 base at J, with 5 bases between the two ends. The CDR3 contains 13 residues. The germline V gene encodes CDR1 LNHNV and CDR2 YYDKDF (reference sequence). The full variable domain, with the rest looked up from reference TRBV15 and TRBJ1-1, is DAMVIQNPRYQVTQFGKPVTLSCSQTLNHNVMYWYQQKSSQAPKLLFHYYDKDFNNEADTPDNFQSRRPNTSFCFLDIRSPGLGDTAMYLCATSRNSNTEAFFGQGTRLTVV.

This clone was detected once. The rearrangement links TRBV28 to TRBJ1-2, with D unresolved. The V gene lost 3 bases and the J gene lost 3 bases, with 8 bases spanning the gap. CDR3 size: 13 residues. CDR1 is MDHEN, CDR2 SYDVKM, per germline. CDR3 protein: CASSLGPDYGYTF. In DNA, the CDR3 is TGTGCCAGCAGTTTGGGCCCCGACTATGGCTACACCTTC.

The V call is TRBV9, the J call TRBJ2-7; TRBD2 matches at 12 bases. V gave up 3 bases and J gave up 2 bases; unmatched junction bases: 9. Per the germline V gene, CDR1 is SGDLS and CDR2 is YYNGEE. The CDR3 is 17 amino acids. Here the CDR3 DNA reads TGTGCCAGCAGCGCGGGACTAGCGGGTTGGGGGGCCTACGAGCAGTACTTC. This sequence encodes CASSAGLAGWGAYEQYF.

The CDR3, as DNA: TGTGCCAGCAGTCCGACCGGGACAGATAATGAAAAACTGTTTTTT. It specifies CASSPTGTDNEKLFF. V and J are TRBV6-5 and TRBJ1-4; TRBD1 matches 7 bases. CDR3 length: 15 residues. The germline V gene encodes CDR1 MNHEY and CDR2 SVGAGI. With 5 bases clipped from V and 4 bases from J, the junction kept 7 bases outside the gene matches.

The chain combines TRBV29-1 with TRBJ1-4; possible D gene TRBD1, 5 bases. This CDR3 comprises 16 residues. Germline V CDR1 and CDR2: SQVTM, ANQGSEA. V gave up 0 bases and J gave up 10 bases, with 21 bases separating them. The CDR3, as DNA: TGCAGCGTTGAAGAGGGGAAGACAGTGGGTTCAGGAAAACTGTTTTTT. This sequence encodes CSVEEGKTVGSGKLFF.

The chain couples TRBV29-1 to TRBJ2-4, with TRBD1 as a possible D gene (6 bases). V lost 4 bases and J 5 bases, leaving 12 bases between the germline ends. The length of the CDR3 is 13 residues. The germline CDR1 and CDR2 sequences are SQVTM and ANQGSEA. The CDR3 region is CSVALRTENIQYF. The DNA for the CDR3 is TGCAGCGTTGCCTTGAGGACAGAAAACATTCAGTACTTC.

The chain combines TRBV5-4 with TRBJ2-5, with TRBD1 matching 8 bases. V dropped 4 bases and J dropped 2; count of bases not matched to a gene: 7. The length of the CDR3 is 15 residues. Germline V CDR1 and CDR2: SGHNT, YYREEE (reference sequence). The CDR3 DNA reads TGTGCCAGCAGCGCACGATACAGGGGGCAAGAGACCCAGTACTTC. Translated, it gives CASSARYRGQETQYF.

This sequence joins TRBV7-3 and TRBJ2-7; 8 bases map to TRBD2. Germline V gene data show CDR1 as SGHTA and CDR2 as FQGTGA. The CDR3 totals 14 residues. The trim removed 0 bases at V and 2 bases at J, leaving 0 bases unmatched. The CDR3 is CASSLTGGAYEQYF. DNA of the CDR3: TGTGCCAGCAGCTTAACCGGGGGGGCCTACGAGCAGTACTTC.

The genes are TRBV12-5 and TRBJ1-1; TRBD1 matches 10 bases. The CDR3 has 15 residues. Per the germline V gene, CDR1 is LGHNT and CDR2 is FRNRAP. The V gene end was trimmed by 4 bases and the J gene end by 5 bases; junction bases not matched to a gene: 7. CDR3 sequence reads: CASGSNPGQGTEAFF. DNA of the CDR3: TGTGCTAGTGGTTCAAATCCGGGACAGGGGACTGAAGCTTTCTTT.